A single sample is the source of the 9 T cell receptor beta chains below, sequenced in a study of tumor and adjacent non-tumor tissue in lung cancer. No cell sorting was done before RNA was extracted from the tissue. The library came from three nested PCR rounds adapted from ARM-PCR protocols. MiXCR, run by TCRdb on the multiplex PCR reads, gives a single entry per CDR3 protein. The sample holds under 250,000 distinct CDR3 sequences, about two thirds seen once. Material: lung tumor tissue. These TCRs come from a man aged 55 to 70 with non-small cell lung cancer.

Comment on this clonotype: One end of the junction fails to match germline, which may point to a read error. The genes are TRBV29-1 and TRBJ1-5, with a tentative D call TRBD1 (5 bases). Germline assignment: CDR1 SQVTM and CDR2 ANQGSEA. The CDR3 is 16 amino acids. CDR3 DNA: TGCAGCGTTTCTACCGGGACCAGTTTTAGCAATCAACCCCAGCATTTT. Residues: CSVSTGTSFSNQPQHF.

This clonotype was counted many times. This chain connects TRBV6-5 to TRBJ2-1, with TRBD1 matching 10 bases. The CDR3 runs 15 residues. V trimming: 5 bases; J trimming: 8 bases; junction bases outside the gene matches: 9. Germline V gives CDR1 MNHEY, CDR2 SVGAGI. The CDR3 protein is CASSQPGTGVDEQFF. The CDR3 bases are TGTGCCAGCAGTCAACCCGGGACAGGGGTCGATGAGCAGTTCTTC.

This clonotype is a singleton in its sample. This sequence may be a read error, since a much larger clone differs from it by one base. The CDR3 carries no conserved terminal phenylalanine or tryptophan, so it likely arises from a read error. The chain links TRBV5-1 to TRBJ1-5, with D unclear. This CDR3 has 13 residues. Per the germline V gene, CDR1 is SGHRS and CDR2 is YFSETQ. Trimming cost V 9 bases and J 6 bases, with 16 bases left between them. The CDR3 nucleotides are TGCGCCACCTCGGAGGGCCCAGGTCAGCCCCAGCATTAT. This translates into CATSEGPGQPQHY.

J is TRBJ2-2 and V is TRBV12-3 or TRBV12-4; the match to TRBD1 covers 7 bases. The CDR3 length is 16 residues. With 1 base clipped from V and 2 bases from J, the junction kept 4 bases outside the gene matches. The CDR3 sequence is CASSLGTGGNTGELFF. The CDR3 region has the DNA TGTGCCAGCAGTTTAGGGACAGGAGGAAACACCGGGGAGCTGTTTTTT.

Worth noting for this clonotype: A read error may be the cause here, since a much bigger clone is one base away. The chain carries TRBV12-3 or TRBV12-4 and TRBJ1-1, with TRBD1 as a possible D gene (5 bases). The CDR3 consists of 14 residues. CDR3 protein: CASSLLGRNTEALF. CDR3 DNA sequence: TGTGCCAGCAGTTTATTGGGGCGGAACACTGAAGCTCTCTTT.

This clonotype was recorded a few times. The rearrangement uses TRBV6-6 and TRBJ1-5, with a possible D match to TRBD1 (6 bases). Trimming pared 2 bases from V and 2 bases from J, leaving 19 bases between. Germline V gene data show CDR1 as MNHNY and CDR2 as SVGAGI (reference sequence). This CDR3 is built from 18 residues. CDR3 in amino acids: CASSYPEYRDGGNQPQHF. The CDR3, as DNA: TGTGCCAGCAGTTACCCTGAATACAGGGACGGGGGCAATCAGCCCCAGCATTTT.

With respect to this clonotype: This clone may be a read error of a much larger clone one base away. The chain recombines TRBV20-1 with TRBJ2-3; D assignment may be TRBD1 or TRBD2 (5 bases each). The CDR3 has 14 amino acids. With 6 bases removed from V and 4 bases from J, the gap between germline ends came to 17 bases. From germline, CDR1 is DFQATT and CDR2 SNEGSKA (reference sequence). The DNA of the CDR3 is TGCAGTGCCCTCCCCGGGGCCCTCGCAGATACGCAGTATTTT. As protein: CSALPGALADTQYF.

As to this clonotype: The junction shows a germline mismatch at one end, possibly a read error. The chain combines TRBV5-6 with TRBJ1-5, with a weak D call TRBD1 (6 bases). Germline CDR1 is SGHDT and CDR2 is YYEEEE. The CDR3 has 16 amino acids. The CDR3 is CASSLYRGLGDQPQHF. The CDR3 DNA reads as TGTGCCAGCAGCTTGTATCGGGGGCTCGGGGATCAACCCCAGCATTTT.

This clonotype was seen repeatedly, ten times or more. The chain links TRBV20-1 to TRBJ1-3, with 9 bases that match TRBD1. Germline V lookup: CDR1 DFQATT, CDR2 SNEGSKA (reference sequence). The CDR3 sequence is 14 residues long. Germline trimming cut 6 bases from V and 4 bases from J; bases unmatched to any gene: 7. The CDR3: CSAPGQGRGNTIYF. The CDR3 bases are TGCAGTGCCCCCGGACAGGGGAGGGGAAACACCATATATTTT.